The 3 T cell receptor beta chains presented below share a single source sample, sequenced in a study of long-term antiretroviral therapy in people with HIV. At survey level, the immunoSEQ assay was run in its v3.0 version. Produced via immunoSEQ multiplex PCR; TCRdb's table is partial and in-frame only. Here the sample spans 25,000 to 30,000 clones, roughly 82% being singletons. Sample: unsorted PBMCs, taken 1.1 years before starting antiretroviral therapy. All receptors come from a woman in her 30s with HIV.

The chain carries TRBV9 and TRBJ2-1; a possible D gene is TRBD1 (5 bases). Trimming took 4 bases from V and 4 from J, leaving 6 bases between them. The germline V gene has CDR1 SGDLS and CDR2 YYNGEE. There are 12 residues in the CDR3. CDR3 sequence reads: CASSQGYNEQFF. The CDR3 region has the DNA TGTGCCAGCAGCCAGGGTTACAATGAGCAGTTCTTC.

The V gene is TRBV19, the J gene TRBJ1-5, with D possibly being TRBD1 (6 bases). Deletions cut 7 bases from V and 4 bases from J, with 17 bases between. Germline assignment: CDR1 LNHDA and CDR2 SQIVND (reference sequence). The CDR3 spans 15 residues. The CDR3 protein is CASMPGHKGNQPQHF. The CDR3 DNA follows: TGTGCCAGTATGCCGGGACACAAGGGGAATCAGCCCCAGCATTTT.

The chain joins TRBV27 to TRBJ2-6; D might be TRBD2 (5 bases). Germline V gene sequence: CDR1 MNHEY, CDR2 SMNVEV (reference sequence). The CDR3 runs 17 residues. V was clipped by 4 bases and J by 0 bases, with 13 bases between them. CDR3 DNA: TGTGCCAGCAGTTCGGGGTGGGAAAGCTCTGGGGCCAACGTCCTGACTTTC. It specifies CASSSGWESSGANVLTF.